This TCR beta chain comes out of a study of blood T cell repertoires in COVID-19. Study details: Acute and convalescent COVID-19 specimens originated in the United States, Italy and Spain.

V trimming: 6 bases; J trimming: 6 bases; junction bases outside the gene matches: 13. Germline V gene data show CDR1 as SNHLY and CDR2 as FYNNEI. This CDR3 contains 16 residues. In the study's own analysis: Cell counts per sample came from amplifying reference gene primers. Sequenced by immunoSEQ multiplex PCR; TCRdb stores in-frame clones only, minus some. V and J calls and clone size follow that table, whereas D and trimming were derived from the DNA. The repertoire holds almost 200,000 clones, with 86% as singletons. This clonotype was sampled from a woman aged 65 to 85 with acute or convalescent COVID-19. Sequences were obtained from peripheral blood. The genes are TRBV2 and TRBJ2-2; the match to TRBD1 covers 7 bases. The CDR3 sequence: CASSLQGQVYAGELFF. The CDR3, as DNA: TGTGCCAGCAGCCTCCAAGGACAGGTTTACGCCGGGGAGCTGTTTTTT.